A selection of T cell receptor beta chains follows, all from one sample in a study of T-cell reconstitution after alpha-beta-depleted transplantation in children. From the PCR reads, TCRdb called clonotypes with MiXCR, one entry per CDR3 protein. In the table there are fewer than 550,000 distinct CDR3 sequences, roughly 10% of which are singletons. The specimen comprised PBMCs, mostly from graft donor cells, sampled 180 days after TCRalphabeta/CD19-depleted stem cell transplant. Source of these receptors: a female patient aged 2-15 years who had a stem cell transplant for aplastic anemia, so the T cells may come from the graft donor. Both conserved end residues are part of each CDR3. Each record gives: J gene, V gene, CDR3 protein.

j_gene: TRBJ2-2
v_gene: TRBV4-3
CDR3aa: CASSQGGKNTGELFF

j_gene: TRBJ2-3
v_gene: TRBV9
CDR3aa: CAGSRGRLTDTQYF

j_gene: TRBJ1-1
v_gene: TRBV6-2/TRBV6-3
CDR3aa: CASTPRWGLKLSLDKAPEAFF

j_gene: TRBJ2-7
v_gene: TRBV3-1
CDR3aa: CASSQDASSEGGEQYF

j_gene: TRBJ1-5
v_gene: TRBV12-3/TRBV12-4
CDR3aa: CASTGTDYQPQHF

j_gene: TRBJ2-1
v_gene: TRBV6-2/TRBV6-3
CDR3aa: CASSTGTSYGEQFF

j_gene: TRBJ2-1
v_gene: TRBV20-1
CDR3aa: CSARDFRGGEQFF

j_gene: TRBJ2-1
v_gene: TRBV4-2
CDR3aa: CASSQDPAGLSYNEQFF

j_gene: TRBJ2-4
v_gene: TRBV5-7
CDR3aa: CASSSRARGKNIQYF

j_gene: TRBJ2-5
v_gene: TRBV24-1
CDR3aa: CATSGAMETQYF

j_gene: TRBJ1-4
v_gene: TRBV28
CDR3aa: CASRGRSWEKLFF

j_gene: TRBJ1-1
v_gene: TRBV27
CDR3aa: CASSPSGTVAEAFF

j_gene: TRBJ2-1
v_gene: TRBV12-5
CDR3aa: CASGLGWGTRDNEQFF

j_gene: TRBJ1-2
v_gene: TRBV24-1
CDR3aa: CATSGQGPSNYGYTF

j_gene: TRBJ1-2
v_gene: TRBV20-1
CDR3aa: CSAKTGKVSYGYTF